The sequence of this T cell receptor beta chain was determined in a study of CD8 T cells in Susac syndrome. Sequencing of TCR beta was carried out in blood CD8+ and CD4+ T cells. Random hexamers were used to reverse transcribe the RNA input (about 0.45 to 1 ug). immunoSEQ multiplex PCR amplified TCR beta CDR3 across 54 Vbeta, 13 Jbeta. One entry per CDR3 protein results from TCRdb running MiXCR on the immunoSEQ multiplex PCR reads. This table holds some 100,000 distinct CDR3 sequences, 95% found once. In the case of this clonotype: The antigen remains undetermined.

General study points: TEMRA cells and active patients showed peak Susac CD8+ clonal expansion. By the study's own acknowledgment, its TCR sequencing and HLA analysis included relatively few individuals.

This clonotype originated in a human donor with Susac syndrome. Sample: CD8+ T cells from PBMCs.

The CDR3 is CASSRASGTDTQYF. CDR3 bases: TGCGCCAGCAGCCGGGCTAGCGGCACAGATACGCAGTATTTT. This chain connects TRBV4-1 to TRBJ2-3, with TRBD2 as a possible D gene (6 bases). Trimming stripped 4 bases from V and 1 base from J, with 9 bases between. The CDR3 is made up of 14 amino acids. Germline V gives CDR1 MGHRA, CDR2 YSYEKL.